The 24 T cell receptor beta chains in this list originate from one sample, sequenced in a study of T cell changes during pregnancy in multiple sclerosis. TCRdb keeps only in-frame clones here, not all; method: immunoSEQ multiplex PCR. The sample shows 35,000 to 45,000 clones, more than 90% of them seen only once. Sequencing used peripheral blood, obtained before pregnancy. These receptors were obtained from a female donor with multiple sclerosis, enrolled in a pregnancy study.

The chain combines TRBV27 with TRBJ1-5; maybe TRBD1 (5 bases). The CDR3 consists of 13 residues. Germline V gene data show CDR1 as MNHEY and CDR2 as SMNVEV (reference sequence). Trimming removed 8 bases at V and 7 bases at J, with 15 bases between. The CDR3 bases are TGTGCCAGCGGGGGACTCGGGCGACAGCCCCAGCATTTT. Amino acids: CASGGLGRQPQHF.

This clone was counted a single time. The V gene is TRBV5-8, the J gene TRBJ2-1; 14 bases align to TRBD2. The CDR3 is 15 residues long. Unmatched junction bases numbered 3, after V lost 4 bases and J lost 6 bases. CDR1 and CDR2 (germline): SGHTS, YDEGEE. In DNA, the CDR3 is TGTGCCAGCAGCCCCGGGACTAGCGGGAGCAATGAGCAGTTCTTC. Translating it yields CASSPGTSGSNEQFF.

The chain is built from TRBV5-5 and TRBJ2-1; 11 nucleotides match TRBD2. CDR1 SGHKS and CDR2 YYEKEE come from the germline V gene (reference sequence). This CDR3 is built from 15 residues. V shed 3 bases, J shed 4 bases, and the junction held 3 bases outside the gene matches. In DNA form, the CDR3 reads TGTGCCAGCAGCTGGGGGACTAGCGGTTACAATGAGCAGTTCTTC. Translation gives CASSWGTSGYNEQFF. The whole variable domain, remainder taken from reference TRBV5-5 and TRBJ2-1, is DAGVTQSPTHLIKTRGQQVTLRCSPISGHKSVSWYQQVLGQGPQFIFQYYEKEERGRGNFPDRFSARQFPNYSSELNVNALLLGDSALYLCASSWGTSGYNEQFFGPGTRLTVL.

The chain combines TRBV7-2 with TRBJ2-7, with a possible D match to TRBD2 (5 bases). There are 13 residues in the CDR3. Trimming removed 5 bases at V and 2 bases at J, with 10 bases between. Germline CDR1 reads SGHTA; CDR2 reads FQGNSA. In DNA, the CDR3 is TGTGCCAGCAGCCCCCAGAGGGCCTACGAGCAGTACTTC. This translates into CASSPQRAYEQYF.

The rearrangement joins TRBV7-9 to TRBJ1-2, with 8 bases matching TRBD1. The CDR3 has 14 residues. Germline CDR1 SEHNR, CDR2 FQNEAQ (reference sequence). The trim removed 3 bases at V and 5 bases at J, leaving 5 bases unmatched. The CDR3 sequence is CASSFSGGGYGYTF. DNA of the CDR3: TGTGCCAGCAGCTTTTCAGGGGGCGGGTATGGCTACACCTTC.

Here the CDR3 reads CSVEIDTGLAGKYEQYF. CDR3 coding DNA: TGCAGCGTTGAAATAGATACGGGTCTAGCGGGAAAATACGAGCAGTACTTC. The chain has TRBV29-1 and TRBJ2-7, with 9 bases lining up with TRBD2. The CDR3 consists of 17 residues. Trimming removed 2 bases from V and 4 bases from J; junction bases left unmatched: 15. The V gene's germline CDR1 is SQVTM and CDR2 ANQGSEA.

The chain is built from TRBV30 and TRBJ1-3, with D perhaps matching TRBD1 (5 bases). The CDR3 is 17 amino acids. Between the trimmed V and J ends, which lost 0 bases and 0 bases, there was a span of 15 bases. The germline V gene has CDR1 GTSNPN and CDR2 SVGIG (reference sequence). The DNA of the CDR3 is TGTGCCTGGAGTGTGGTGCCTTTAGGGGCCTCTGGAAACACCATATATTTT. Translated, it gives CAWSVVPLGASGNTIYF.

This clone came up a few times. This chain joins TRBV11-1 and TRBJ2-7; TRBD2 matches 9 bases. Trimming took 5 bases from V and 2 from J; bases not matched to a gene: 4. Per germline, CDR1 SGHAT and CDR2 FQDESV (reference sequence). The CDR3 loop spans 14 amino acids. CDR3: CASSTLAGAYEQYF. CDR3 in DNA: TGTGCCAGCAGCACATTAGCGGGAGCCTACGAGCAGTACTTC.

This sequence joins TRBV10-3 and TRBJ2-7, with 12 bases aligning to TRBD2. J was trimmed by 7 bases and V by 4 bases; bases with no gene match: 5. CDR3 length equals 14 residues. Per germline, CDR1 ENHRY and CDR2 SYGVKD. The CDR3 loop is CAISGLAGDREQYF. The CDR3, as DNA: TGTGCCATCAGTGGACTAGCGGGAGATCGTGAGCAGTACTTC.

The chain links TRBV5-1 to TRBJ2-5; 14 positions match TRBD2. From germline, CDR1 is SGHRS and CDR2 YFSETQ. The V and J ends lost 0 bases and 5 bases, in that order; junction bases with no gene match: 6. The CDR3 has 17 amino acids. The CDR3 sequence is CASSLGLAGGGRETQYF. In DNA, the CDR3 is TGCGCCAGCAGCTTGGGACTAGCGGGAGGGGGACGGGAGACCCAGTACTTC. The full variable domain, in which reference TRBV5-1 and TRBJ2-5 provide the parts outside the CDR3, is KAGVTQTPRYLIKTRGQQVTLSCSPISGHRSVSWYQQTPGQGLQFLFEYFSETQRNKGNFPGRFSGRQFSNSRSEMNVSTLELGDSALYLCASSLGLAGGGRETQYFGPGTRLLVL.

The chain joins TRBV5-1 to TRBJ2-3; 7 nucleotides align to TRBD2. The germline V gene has CDR1 SGHRS and CDR2 YFSETQ. CDR3 size: 15 residues. The junction had 3 bases not matched to a gene; V was cut back by 0 bases and J by 2 bases. CDR3 region: CASSLASGFTDTQYF. The CDR3 coding sequence is TGCGCCAGCAGCTTGGCTAGCGGTTTCACAGATACGCAGTATTTT.

This chain links TRBV4-1 with TRBJ1-5; 8 bases are a match to TRBD1. Germline V CDR1 and CDR2: MGHRA, YSYEKL. This CDR3 is built from 16 residues. Germline trimming cut 2 bases from V and 6 bases from J; bases unmatched to any gene: 9. DNA of the CDR3: TGCGCCAGCAGCCAACCCCGACAGGGGTCGGCTCAGCCCCAGCATTTT. It is translated as CASSQPRQGSAQPQHF.

This sequence joins TRBV7-6 and TRBJ2-1, with a possible D match to TRBD2 (5 bases). Germline CDR1 is SGHVS and CDR2 is FNYEAQ. This CDR3 comprises 15 residues. V shed 6 bases and J shed 2 bases, with 14 bases lying between them. As DNA, the CDR3 is TGTGCCAGCAGTTACGGACTCTATACCTACAATGAGCAGTTCTTC. This gives the protein CASSYGLYTYNEQFF.

The V gene is TRBV4-1, the J gene TRBJ1-4, with D uncertain. Trimming pared 0 bases from V and 6 bases from J, leaving 14 bases between. The CDR3 length is 16 residues. Germline V lookup: CDR1 MGHRA, CDR2 YSYEKL. CDR3 nucleotide sequence: TGCGCCAGCAGCCAAGATTTTGCGTATATGGATGAAAAACTGTTTTTT. Its translation: CASSQDFAYMDEKLFF.

The chain carries TRBV10-3 and TRBJ1-4; D unresolved. This CDR3 is 14 amino acids long. Germline CDR1 and CDR2: ENHRY and SYGVKD. V was clipped by 3 bases and J by 7 bases, with 12 bases between them. The CDR3 here is CAISEAGSGEKLFF. In DNA, the CDR3 is TGTGCCATCAGTGAAGCGGGGAGCGGTGAAAAACTGTTTTTT.

This rearrangement joins TRBV20-1 to TRBJ2-4, with D possibly matching TRBD1 (6 bases). Germline V gives CDR1 DFQATT, CDR2 SNEGSKA (reference sequence). This CDR3 has 11 residues. V lost 5 bases to trimming and J lost 6 bases, with 8 bases between them. The CDR3 is CSAGRGNIQYF. In nucleotides, the CDR3 is TGCAGTGCTGGCAGGGGAAACATTCAGTACTTC.

The chain couples TRBV4-1 to TRBJ2-2; 12 bases align to TRBD2. Germline V gene data show CDR1 as MGHRA and CDR2 as YSYEKL. The CDR3 extends over 17 amino acids. Trimming at V came to 5 bases and at J to 6 bases, leaving 10 bases not matched to a gene. The CDR3: CASSTQTSGRKAGELFF. Written as DNA, the CDR3 is TGCGCCAGCAGCACCCAGACTAGCGGGAGAAAGGCCGGGGAGCTGTTTTTT.

The J gene is TRBJ2-3, the V gene TRBV28; possibly TRBD2 for D (5 bases). V lost 1 base and J 0 bases, leaving 11 bases between the germline ends. This CDR3 has 16 amino acids. Germline CDR1 MDHEN, CDR2 SYDVKM. The DNA of the CDR3 is TGTGCCAGCAGTTTATCGCCCTGGACTAGCACAGATACGCAGTATTTT. It yields the protein CASSLSPWTSTDTQYF.

The rearrangement links TRBV5-5 to TRBJ2-3, with D hard to call. Trimming left V 3 bases short and J 1 base short, with 6 bases between. This CDR3 contains 13 residues. CDR1 and CDR2 (germline): SGHKS, YYEKEE (reference sequence). CDR3 loop: CASSSRGTDTQYF. The CDR3 DNA is TGTGCCAGCAGCTCCCGGGGCACAGATACGCAGTATTTT.

V is TRBV5-4 and J is TRBJ2-3; 10 bases fit TRBD2. The CDR3 has 16 residues. V gave up 0 bases and J gave up 2 bases; unmatched junction bases: 3. The germline CDR1 and CDR2 sequences are SGHNT and YYREEE (reference sequence). The CDR3 nucleotides read TGTGCCAGCAGCTTGGGGACTAGCGGCCACACAGATACGCAGTATTTT. It specifies CASSLGTSGHTDTQYF.

This clone has only one observation. V usage is TRBV4-1 and J usage is TRBJ2-7, with 9 bases matching TRBD2. The CDR3 extends over 15 amino acids. Germline assignment: CDR1 MGHRA and CDR2 YSYEKL. The CDR3 protein is CVPLSGAGGYYEQYF. The CDR3 DNA is TGCGTCCCGCTGAGTGGAGCGGGGGGATACTACGAGCAGTACTTC.

This chain connects TRBV19 to TRBJ1-2, with D hard to call. CDR3 length: 14 amino acids. Germline CDR1 and CDR2: LNHDA and SQIVND (reference sequence). Trimming pared 4 bases from V and 3 bases from J, leaving 12 bases between. In nucleotides, the CDR3 is TGTGCCAGTAGTACCCAGGAAGGCGACTATGGCTACACCTTC. This codes for CASSTQEGDYGYTF.

This clone showed up just a few times. The chain uses TRBV7-2 and TRBJ2-3; 14 bases fit TRBD2. With V trimmed by 4 bases and J by 3 bases, 6 bases remained unmatched. Germline V lookup: CDR1 SGHTA, CDR2 FQGNSA. The CDR3 consists of 17 residues. Written as DNA, the CDR3 is TGTGCCAGCAGCTCGGGACTAGCGGGAGTCAGGACAGATACGCAGTATTTT. Translated: CASSSGLAGVRTDTQYF.

Comment on this clone: The same CDR3 can be traced to other DNA sequences in this sample. The chain couples TRBV7-9 to TRBJ2-7, with 11 bases fitting TRBD1. The V gene end was trimmed by 3 bases and the J gene end by 2 bases; junction bases not matched to a gene: 0. Germline V gene sequence: CDR1 SEHNR, CDR2 FQNEAQ (reference sequence). This CDR3 has 14 amino acids. The CDR3 DNA reads TGTGCCAGCAGCTTGGGACAGGGGGCCTACGAGCAGTACTTC. This translates into CASSLGQGAYEQYF. Using reference TRBV7-9 and TRBJ2-7 for the parts outside the CDR3, the full variable domain is DTGVSQNPRHKITKRGQNVTFRCDPISEHNRLYWYRQTLGQGPEFLTYFQNEAQLEKSRLLSDRFSAERPKGSFSTLEIQRTEQGDSAMYLCASSLGQGAYEQYFGPGTRLTVT.